Listed below are T cell receptor beta chains from one sample, sequenced in a study of naive and memory T cell subsets. TCRdb independently ran MiXCR on the UMI-ligation and nested PCR reads; one entry per CDR3 protein. The sample contains around 30,000 distinct CDR3 sequences, approximately 18% of which appear only once. The sample taken for sequencing was effector memory CD4+ T cells from blood. Source of these receptors: a human donor in good health. Each CDR3 is given with its conserved first and last residue. D genes are given only for firm matches. Rows may omit the clone size; those that give it use once, few, many or a size class.

clone_size j_call v_call d_call cdr3_aa cdr3_nt
- TRBJ1-5 TRBV28 TRBD1 CASSLPRGQVGNQPQHF TGTGCCAGCAGTTTACCAAGGGGACAGGTAGGAAATCAGCCCCAGCATTTT
- TRBJ2-5 TRBV4-1 - CASVLSGALATETQYF TGCGCCAGCGTACTCTCGGGTGCCTTGGCGACGGAGACCCAGTACTTC
many TRBJ2-1 TRBV24-1 - CATSDPGWANEQFF TGTGCCACCAGTGACCCGGGTTGGGCAAATGAGCAGTTCTTC
- TRBJ1-1 TRBV6-6 - CASNRRGLNTEAFF TGTGCCAGCAATAGGCGGGGGCTGAACACTGAAGCTTTCTTT
- TRBJ1-1 TRBV28 - CTSSLGGSGLNTEAFF TGTACCAGCAGCTTAGGGGGGTCGGGTCTGAACACTGAAGCTTTCTTT
- TRBJ2-1 TRBV20-1 TRBD2 CSAFQAGSSYNEQFF TGCAGTGCTTTCCAAGCGGGAAGCTCCTACAATGAGCAGTTCTTC
- TRBJ2-3 TRBV29-1 TRBD2 CSVRTSGFTDTQYF TGCAGCGTACGGACTAGCGGATTCACAGATACGCAGTATTTT
few TRBJ2-7 TRBV19 - CASRVPRTYEQYF TGTGCCAGTAGGGTGCCCAGGACCTACGAGCAGTACTTC
many TRBJ1-4 TRBV20-1 - CSAIQANEKLFF TGCAGTGCTATACAGGCAAATGAAAAACTGTTTTTT
- TRBJ2-7 TRBV10-3 - CAISERSSYEQYF TGTGCCATCAGTGAACGCAGCTCCTACGAGCAGTACTTC
few TRBJ1-1 TRBV20-1 - CSALRDTYEAFF TGCAGTGCTCTGCGGGACACATATGAAGCTTTCTTT
many TRBJ1-1 TRBV19 - CASSIDFGLKKAFF TGTGCCAGTAGTATAGACTTCGGACTGAAGAAAGCTTTCTTT
- TRBJ2-1 TRBV6-5 - CASSYGSGQGDNEQFF TGTGCCAGCAGTTACGGGTCTGGGCAGGGAGACAATGAGCAGTTCTTC
many TRBJ1-6 TRBV7-8 - CASSPEQGLTLHF TGTGCCAGCAGCCCGGAACAGGGTTTGACCCTCCACTTT
- TRBJ2-4 TRBV5-1 TRBD1 CASSLGQGAGKAKNIQYF TGCGCCAGCAGCCTGGGACAGGGGGCCGGTAAAGCCAAAAACATTCAGTACTTC
few TRBJ2-1 TRBV5-4 TRBD1 CASSFTGTETMKQFF TGTGCCAGCAGCTTTACCGGGACAGAGACAATGAAGCAGTTCTTC
few TRBJ2-5 TRBV5-1 - CASSLDGRAQETQYF TGCGCCAGCAGCTTGGATGGCAGGGCCCAAGAGACCCAGTACTTC
few TRBJ2-1 TRBV11-2 TRBD2 CASGPGLGLGEQFF TGTGCCAGCGGGCCGGGACTAGGACTTGGTGAGCAGTTCTTC
few TRBJ2-7 TRBV5-1 TRBD2 CASSPDHLSGWSSYEQYF TGCGCCAGCAGCCCAGACCACCTTAGCGGGTGGAGCTCCTACGAGCAGTACTTC
medium-sized TRBJ2-1 TRBV29-1 TRBD2 CSVNRDYYNEQFF TGCAGCGTTAACCGGGACTACTACAATGAGCAGTTCTTC
- TRBJ2-2 TRBV6-5 - CASSYSWGELFF TGTGCCAGCAGTTACTCGTGGGGGGAGCTGTTTTTT
- TRBJ2-2 TRBV30 TRBD1 CAWSLGQGITGELFF TGTGCCTGGAGTCTGGGACAGGGGATTACCGGGGAGCTGTTTTTT
- TRBJ1-1 TRBV6-4 - CASRGTDSNTEAFF TGTGCCAGCAGAGGGACGGATTCAAACACTGAAGCTTTCTTT
- TRBJ2-7 TRBV30 - CAWSVGADYEQYF TGTGCCTGGAGTGTAGGGGCCGACTACGAGCAGTACTTC
- TRBJ2-1 TRBV20-1 - CSARDDFRGYNEQFF TGCAGTGCTAGAGATGATTTCCGGGGATACAATGAGCAGTTCTTC
few TRBJ1-1 TRBV7-3 TRBD1 CASSFDRAPRAEAFF TGTGCCAGCAGCTTCGACAGGGCTCCGCGGGCTGAAGCTTTCTTT
few TRBJ1-6 TRBV20-1 TRBD1 CSARPGQGVNNSPLHF TGCAGTGCTAGACCCGGACAGGGGGTAAATAATTCACCCCTCCACTTT
- TRBJ2-7 TRBV5-6 - CASSLAGQTYEQYF TGTGCCAGCAGCTTGGCAGGACAGACCTACGAGCAGTACTTC
few TRBJ2-2 TRBV5-1 - CASSLVQTRTGELFF TGCGCCAGCAGCTTGGTTCAGACTCGGACCGGGGAGCTGTTTTTT
few TRBJ2-7 TRBV2 - CASTAIYEQYF TGTGCCAGCACTGCGATCTACGAGCAGTACTTC
- TRBJ2-7 TRBV4-1 TRBD2 CASSHHSGRSYEQYF TGCGCCAGCAGCCATCATAGCGGGAGATCCTACGAGCAGTACTTC
few TRBJ1-2 TRBV5-6 - CASSRKITSYGYTF TGTGCCAGCAGCCGAAAAATAACTAGCTATGGCTACACCTTC
- TRBJ2-1 TRBV10-2 TRBD1 CASSDPGQGLLNEQFF TGCGCCAGCAGTGACCCGGGACAGGGGTTGTTAAATGAGCAGTTCTTC
- TRBJ1-1 TRBV20-1 TRBD1 CSAIVRGGTVNTEAFF TGCAGTGCTATTGTCCGTGGAGGGACAGTGAACACTGAAGCTTTCTTT
- TRBJ2-7 TRBV4-1 - CASSQPTNSYEQYF TGCGCCAGCAGCCAGCCCACAAATTCCTACGAGCAGTACTTC